This paragraph reports one T cell receptor (beta chain). This specimen comes from a study of control samples from healthy donors and cancer patients. The CDR3 is made up of 13 amino acids. V lost 10 bases and J lost 0, with 13 bases in between. The germline V gene has CDR1 SGHTS and CDR2 YDEGEE. Clones were read by immunoSEQ multiplex PCR, and TCRdb kept only the in-frame ones, dropping some. Of over 100,000 clones detected, approximately 90% appear once; the ten largest clones hold approximately 15%. The sequencing sample was made of blood. This receptor was identified in a woman in her forties or fifties in good health. The chain couples TRBV5-8 to TRBJ2-5; possibly TRBD2 for D (6 bases). CDR3 nucleotide sequence: TGTGCCTGCGACAGCGGGTACCAAGAGACCCAGTACTTC. Its protein is CACDSGYQETQYF. The whole variable domain, remainder taken from reference TRBV5-8 and TRBJ2-5, is EAGVTQSPTHLIKTRGQQATLRCSPISGHTSVYWYQQALGLGLQFLLWYDEGEERNRGNFPPRFSGRQFPNYSSELNVNALELEDSALYLCACDSGYQETQYFGPGTRLLVL.